Listed below are T cell receptor beta chains from one sample, sequenced in a study of blood T cell repertoires in COVID-19. The protocol was immunoSEQ multiplex PCR, while the TCRdb copy is restricted to in-frame clones and leaves out a portion. The sample yields under 200,000 clones, roughly 86% seen once. The sequencing input was peripheral blood. The receptors come from a woman aged 80 or over in a cohort sampled during active or convalescent COVID-19. Each CDR3 is given with its conserved first and last residue. Each record gives: CDR3 protein, CDR3 DNA, clone size, V gene, J gene, D gene. D genes are given only for firm matches. Only some rows state a clone size, as once, few, many or a class for expanded clones.

cdr3_aa: CASSPPLARTENKEKLFF; cdr3_nt: TGTGCCAGCAGCCCACCCCTCGCTCGGACAGAAAATAAGGAAAAACTGTTTTTT; clone_size: -; v_call: TRBV7-9; j_call: TRBJ1-4; d_call: -
cdr3_aa: CASSLSRTAGGQPQHF; cdr3_nt: TGCGCCAGCAGCCTATCACGCACAGCCGGAGGTCAGCCCCAGCATTTT; clone_size: -; v_call: TRBV4-3; j_call: TRBJ1-5; d_call: -
cdr3_aa: CASSLAYGYTF; cdr3_nt: TGTGCCAGCAGTTTGGCTTATGGCTACACCTTC; clone_size: -; v_call: TRBV2; j_call: TRBJ1-2; d_call: -
cdr3_aa: CASSLVGTSEAFF; cdr3_nt: TGTGCCAGCAGCTTAGTGGGGACAAGTGAAGCTTTCTTT; clone_size: -; v_call: TRBV7-6; j_call: TRBJ1-1; d_call: -
cdr3_aa: CASRRVGSGYGYTF; cdr3_nt: TGTGCCAGCAGGCGGGTCGGAAGCGGATATGGCTACACCTTC; clone_size: -; v_call: TRBV6-5; j_call: TRBJ1-2; d_call: -
cdr3_aa: CASSDVGGNGYTF; cdr3_nt: TGTGCCAGCAGCGACGTAGGGGGCAATGGCTACACCTTC; clone_size: -; v_call: TRBV5-6; j_call: TRBJ1-2; d_call: TRBD1
cdr3_aa: CASSRTGANEKLFF; cdr3_nt: TGTGCCAGTAGCCGGACAGGTGCCAATGAAAAACTGTTTTTT; clone_size: once; v_call: TRBV19; j_call: TRBJ1-4; d_call: TRBD1
cdr3_aa: CASSLGTLAQETQYF; cdr3_nt: TGCGCCAGCAGCCTCGGGACTCTCGCCCAAGAGACCCAGTACTTC; clone_size: few; v_call: TRBV4-3; j_call: TRBJ2-5; d_call: -
cdr3_aa: CASSLDSTSVGNTIYF; cdr3_nt: TGTGCCAGCAGCTTAGACAGCACTTCGGTCGGAAACACCATATATTTT; clone_size: -; v_call: TRBV7-2; j_call: TRBJ1-3; d_call: -
cdr3_aa: CASSQYRATGGDEQFF; cdr3_nt: TGCGCCAGCAGCCAATACCGAGCGACAGGGGGGGATGAGCAGTTCTTC; clone_size: -; v_call: TRBV4-3; j_call: TRBJ2-1; d_call: TRBD1
cdr3_aa: CASTVGLAGVSEQFF; cdr3_nt: TGTGCCAGCACCGTGGGCCTAGCGGGAGTAAGTGAGCAGTTCTTC; clone_size: -; v_call: TRBV9; j_call: TRBJ2-1; d_call: TRBD2